The 10 T cell receptor beta chains presented below share a single source sample, sequenced in a study of T cell repertoires in cytomegalovirus infection. Each CDR3 protein gets one entry after TCRdb re-called the reads with MiXCR. The sample includes about 360,000 distinct CDR3 sequences, 18% of them seen just once. The sequenced sample was PBMCs. Every receptor here comes from a human donor in good health (CMV status not recorded). Some clones in this sample may be carry-over from other donors' samples.

This clonotype appeared once. At one boundary the junction diverges from the germline segment, which might be a read error. This chain uses TRBV7-4 with TRBJ1-6; D unresolved. The CDR3 consists of 14 residues. The germline V gene has CDR1 SGHVT and CDR2 SQSDAQ. CDR3 loop: CTSSLRGNRSPLHF. Here the CDR3 DNA reads TGTACCAGCAGCTTACGGGGAAATCGGTCACCCCTCCACTTT.

This clonotype was counted at least ten times. The chain couples TRBV2 to TRBJ1-4; no reliable D call. The CDR3 totals 13 residues. CDR1 and CDR2 from the germline V gene are SNHLY and FYNNEI. Trimming cost V 6 bases and J 6 bases, with 11 bases left between them. CDR3 sequence: CASRSGGDEKLFF. The CDR3 region has the DNA TGTGCCAGCAGGTCCGGCGGGGATGAAAAACTGTTTTTT.

This clonotype has more than one count but fewer than ten. This chain connects TRBV28 to TRBJ2-3, with 12 nucleotides matching TRBD1. Trimming at V came to 5 bases and at J to 3 bases, leaving 12 bases not matched to a gene. The CDR3 sequence is 18 residues long. Germline V CDR1 and CDR2: MDHEN, SYDVKM. Written as DNA, the CDR3 is TGTGCCAGCAGTCAAAGGGGGGACAGGGGGCTAAGGACAGATACGCAGTATTTT. It specifies CASSQRGDRGLRTDTQYF.

This clonotype showed up just a few times. The chain employs TRBV5-4 and TRBJ2-3; TRBD2 might be the D (5 bases). The CDR3 consists of 15 residues. V lost 4 bases and J 2 bases, leaving 14 bases between the germline ends. Germline V gene data show CDR1 as SGHNT and CDR2 as YYREEE (reference sequence). CDR3 nucleotide sequence: TGTGCCAGCAGCCCGGCGGGCGTCGACACAGATACGCAGTATTTT. Protein: CASSPAGVDTDTQYF.

This clonotype was detected ten times or more. The chain is built from TRBV12-3 or TRBV12-4 and TRBJ2-7, with TRBD2 matching 10 bases. The trim removed 10 bases at V and 3 bases at J, leaving 6 bases unmatched. CDR3 size: 13 residues. The CDR3 protein is CANSGRKRYEQYF. The CDR3 coding sequence is TGTGCCAATAGCGGGAGGAAACGCTACGAGCAGTACTTC.

This clonotype was seen ten or more times. This rearrangement joins TRBV7-6 to TRBJ2-5, with D possibly TRBD2 on 6 matching bases. The V gene lost 0 bases and the J gene lost 5 bases, with 13 bases spanning the gap. This CDR3 has 15 amino acids. Per the germline V gene, CDR1 is SGHVS and CDR2 is FNYEAQ. CDR3 bases: TGTGCCAGCAGCTTAGCGGCAGGGAGGAAGGAGACCCAGTACTTC. Its protein is CASSLAAGRKETQYF. The full variable domain, in which reference TRBV7-6 and TRBJ2-5 provide the parts outside the CDR3, is GAGVSQSPRYKVTKRGQDVALRCDPISGHVSLYWYRQALGQGPEFLTYFNYEAQQDKSGLPNDRFSAERPEGSISTLTIQRTEQRDSAMYRCASSLAAGRKETQYFGPGTRLLVL.

The chain is built from TRBV19 and TRBJ1-5; D may be TRBD1 (6 bases). V was clipped by 7 bases and J by 5 bases, with 18 bases between them. CDR3 length equals 15 residues. In germline, CDR1 is LNHDA, CDR2 SQIVND (reference sequence). Here the CDR3 reads CASTPYADSYQPQHF. The CDR3 bases are TGTGCCAGTACCCCGTACGCGGACAGCTATCAGCCCCAGCATTTT.

This clonotype was counted between two and nine times. The chain carries TRBV5-1 and TRBJ2-2; D might be TRBD1 (5 bases). The CDR3 loop spans 17 amino acids. V was pared by 0 bases and J by 0 bases, with 12 bases between. Germline V CDR1 and CDR2: SGHRS, YFSETQ. The chain's CDR3 is CASSLGPETANTGELFF. In nucleotides, the CDR3 is TGCGCCAGCAGCTTGGGGCCAGAGACAGCGAACACCGGGGAGCTGTTTTTT.

This clonotype was seen repeatedly, ten times or more. CDR3 loop: CASSWTSGYVGTDTQYF. For the CDR3, the DNA is TGTGCCAGCAGCTGGACTAGCGGCTATGTTGGCACAGATACGCAGTATTTT. The V call is TRBV7-9, the J call TRBJ2-3; 10 nucleotides match TRBD2. Per the germline V gene, CDR1 is SEHNR and CDR2 is FQNEAQ (reference sequence). CDR3 size: 17 residues. Unmatched junction bases numbered 8, after V lost 4 bases and J lost 1 base.

This clonotype was recorded at least ten times. The chain recombines TRBV7-2 with TRBJ1-2; 10 bases agree with TRBD1. Germline CDR1 is SGHTA and CDR2 is FQGNSA. The V and J ends lost 5 bases and 4 bases, in that order; junction bases with no gene match: 7. This CDR3 has 15 residues. The CDR3 loop is CASSLGTGEFYGYTF. CDR3 nucleotides: TGTGCCAGCAGCCTGGGGACAGGGGAATTCTATGGCTACACCTTC.